One TCR beta chain is described in this entry. The J segment lost 4 bases and the V segment lost 5 bases, leaving 9 bases of the junction unmatched. Germline CDR1 and CDR2: SGHAT and FQNNGV. This CDR3 is 15 amino acids long. The sample belongs to a study of beta chain features in type 1 diabetes. The sequenced template was cDNA made from the entire isolated RNA. Sequenced by immunoSEQ multiplex PCR; TCRdb stores in-frame clones only, minus some. The repertoire holds about 150,000 clones, approximately 9.1% seen once, with 2.3% in the top ten. The specimen was central memory CD4+ T cells from blood. The source of this sequence is a woman in her late teens or twenties in good health. V and J are TRBV11-2 and TRBJ1-2; 8 bases map to TRBD1. In DNA form, the CDR3 reads TGTGCCAGCAGCCCTAGCCCAGGACAGGGCTATGGCTACACCTTC. Its protein is CASSPSPGQGYGYTF.